In its sample, the clone carrying this TCR beta chain was seen once. Its antigen is unidentified. The sample originates from a study of T cell responses to AZD1222 COVID-19 vaccine. Whole-study findings and limits: Donors skewed white British and female; clonal diversity was possibly underestimated. Spike-specific TCR breadth rose after two AZD1222 doses, and depth rose as well. Only six or seven AZD1222 recipients were seropositive at baseline.

The repertoire was sequenced with immunoSEQ multiplex PCR; TCRdb's copy has only in-frame clones and lacks some. The sample holds over 75,000 clones, 87% seen once. This clonotype was obtained from an adult who received the AZD1222 COVID-19 vaccine. The input for sequencing was peripheral blood, taken 28 days after the second AZD1222 dose.

The CDR3 spells CASSSLGTRSQYF. The CDR3 coding sequence is TGTGCCAGCAGCTCCCTAGGGACTCGGTCGCAGTATTTT. The chain recombines TRBV6-5 with TRBJ2-3; possible D gene TRBD2, 6 bases. The CDR3 spans 13 residues. Trimming left V 6 bases short and J 10 bases short, with 17 bases between. Germline CDR1 MNHEY, CDR2 SVGAGI.